The rows below give T cell receptor beta chains drawn from one sample of a study of blood T cell repertoires in COVID-19. Profiled with immunoSEQ multiplex PCR; TCRdb holds only in-frame clones, not every one. The table has some 97,000 clones, around four fifths seen once. The specimen sequenced was peripheral blood. The source is a woman in her 70s with acute or convalescent COVID-19. Each CDR3 is given with its conserved first and last residue. The D gene is left open where the match is weak. Clone sizes are given selectively: once, few, many, or a class where the clone is expanded.

D,size,V,J,DNA,CDR3
TRBD2,once,TRBV28,TRBJ2-1,TGTGCCAGCAGGAGTAGCGGGGGGTTTTCACCGGTCTTC,CASRSSGGFSPVF
TRBD1,few,TRBV19,TRBJ1-6,TGTGCCAGTACTCCGGGACAGGGGACTTCACCCCTCCACTTT,CASTPGQGTSPLHF
-,-,TRBV9,TRBJ2-3,TGTGCCAGCAGCGTAGCGGGTAGGCCCGGGTCAGATACGCAGTATTTT,CASSVAGRPGSDTQYF
TRBD1,-,TRBV5-1,TRBJ1-3,TGCGCCAGCAGTCCGACAGGGGGCGGATTCTCCTCTGGAAACACCATATATTTT,CASSPTGGGFSSGNTIYF
TRBD2,-,TRBV5-6,TRBJ2-7,TGTGCCAGCAGCTTGGGCTCGGGGGGGAGGTACGAGCAGTACTTC,CASSLGSGGRYEQYF
-,few,TRBV19,TRBJ2-2,TGTGCCAGTAGTATCGAGAGACAGAAGAACACCGGGGAGCTGTTTTTT,CASSIERQKNTGELFF
TRBD2,-,TRBV7-9,TRBJ2-3,TGTGCCAGCAGCTTGAGCGGGGTCGCAGATACGCAGTATTTT,CASSLSGVADTQYF
TRBD1,-,TRBV12-3/TRBV12-4,TRBJ1-2,TGTGCCAGCAGTTCAAGCGGACAGGGGGGCTACACCTTC,CASSSSGQGGYTF
TRBD1,few,TRBV3-1/TRBV3-2,TRBJ1-2,TGTGCCAGCAGCCATTCCGTCCGGGACAGCTTTTACACCTTC,CASSHSVRDSFYTF
TRBD1,-,TRBV18,TRBJ2-1,TGTGCCAGCTCGACCCGGGACAGGCCTCACAATGAGCAGTTCTTC,CASSTRDRPHNEQFF
TRBD1,once,TRBV5-1,TRBJ2-2,TGCGCCAGCAGCTCGACAGGGGGATACACCGGGGAGCTGTTTTTT,CASSSTGGYTGELFF
TRBD1,-,TRBV7-8,TRBJ2-5,TGTGCCAGCACCGAGGACAGGGTCCAAGAGACCCAGTACTTC,CASTEDRVQETQYF
-,-,TRBV28,TRBJ2-3,TGTGCCAGCAGTTTCGGAGGAGCGGATAGCACAGATACGCAGTATTTT,CASSFGGADSTDTQYF
-,-,TRBV19,TRBJ1-6,TGTGCCAGTAGTACCACAGGAGATAATTCACCCCTCCACTTT,CASSTTGDNSPLHF
TRBD1,once,TRBV4-3,TRBJ2-2,TGCGCCAGCAGCTTGGGACAGGGGGAGGACACCGGGGAGCTGTTTTTT,CASSLGQGEDTGELFF
TRBD1,-,TRBV7-8,TRBJ2-7,TGTGCCAGCAGCTCCCGGGACAGGGTACGCGAGCAGTACTTC,CASSSRDRVREQYF
-,-,TRBV13,TRBJ2-5,TGTGCCAGCAGCTTACGGGGGGCTAAGAGTGGGACCCAGTACTTC,CASSLRGAKSGTQYF
-,-,TRBV27,TRBJ1-6,TGTGCCAGCAGATGGGGGGTCGACAATTCACCCCTCCACTTT,CASRWGVDNSPLHF
-,-,TRBV1,TRBJ2-5,TGCACCAGCAGCAACCACAAAGAGACCCAGTACTTC,CTSSNHKETQYF
-,-,TRBV10-1,TRBJ2-3,TGCGCCAGCAGTGAGTTCCTCGAATCGGGGAGAACAGATACGCAGTATTTT,CASSEFLESGRTDTQYF
-,-,TRBV9,TRBJ1-2,TGTGCCAGCAGCGTAGGGGAAACAGGTGGTGGCTACACCTTC,CASSVGETGGGYTF
-,-,TRBV6-5,TRBJ1-5,TGTGCCAGCAGTCCCGAATCCCCCGGGGGTCAGCCCCAGCATTTT,CASSPESPGGQPQHF
-,-,TRBV19,TRBJ2-7,TGTGCCAGTAGTCCAGCGTCTCCATACGAGCAGTACTTC,CASSPASPYEQYF
-,-,TRBV4-1,TRBJ1-4,TGCGCCAGCAGCCCCTCAAAATTGGGGGACTGGAGAAAACTGTTTTTT,CASSPSKLGDWRKLFF
-,-,TRBV10-3,TRBJ1-5,TGTGCCATCGCACAGGGTCTTCAGCCCCAGCATTTT,CAIAQGLQPQHF
TRBD1,-,TRBV3-1/TRBV3-2,TRBJ2-6,TGTGCCAGCAGCCCGACAGGGGGCCCGGGTGGGGCCAACGTCCTGACTTTC,CASSPTGGPGGANVLTF
-,-,TRBV6-6,TRBJ2-2,TGTGCCAGCAGTTTGGCGGGGCCCGGGGAGCTGTTTTTT,CASSLAGPGELFF
-,-,TRBV20-1,TRBJ1-2,TGCAGTGCTAGGGAGGATATCGGCTACACCTTC,CSAREDIGYTF
-,-,TRBV5-8,TRBJ1-3,TGTGCCAGCAGCTTTCAGGGGCACTCTGGAAACACCATATATTTT,CASSFQGHSGNTIYF
-,-,TRBV4-2,TRBJ1-3,TGTGCCAGCAGCCAAGAAGTGGGGAGGTTGGAAAACACCATATATTTT,CASSQEVGRLENTIYF
-,few,TRBV12-3/TRBV12-4,TRBJ1-5,TGTGCCAGCAGTTTAGGAGAAAATCAGCCCCAGCATTTT,CASSLGENQPQHF
-,-,TRBV10-3,TRBJ1-2,TGTGCCATCAGTGAGTCTGGGGGCACCTATGGCTACACCTTC,CAISESGGTYGYTF
-,-,TRBV5-4,TRBJ2-7,TGTGCCAGCAGCTTGGGGTTAGAAAGGAGCTCCTACGAGCAGTACTTC,CASSLGLERSSYEQYF
TRBD2,-,TRBV6-6,TRBJ2-5,TGTGCCAGCAATGGTCTAGCGGGGGGCGGGGAGACCCAGTACTTC,CASNGLAGGGETQYF
TRBD1,-,TRBV7-8,TRBJ1-6,TGTGCCAGCAGCCGAGGGACAGGGAATAATTCACCCCTCCACTTT,CASSRGTGNNSPLHF
-,-,TRBV5-1,TRBJ2-7,TGCGCCAGCAGTATCAGCGGGTCTTCAGCCTACGAGCAGTACTTC,CASSISGSSAYEQYF
-,few,TRBV6-1,TRBJ1-1,TGTGCCAGCAGTGAACGCGGGCAAACTGAAGCTTTCTTT,CASSERGQTEAFF
TRBD1,few,TRBV7-9,TRBJ2-2,TGTGCCAGCAGCCCTCCGGGACAGTACACCGGGGAGCTGTTTTTT,CASSPPGQYTGELFF
-,-,TRBV6-5,TRBJ1-2,TGTGCCAGCAGTTACTCGAGCCGGCTAGTCTATGGCTACACCTTC,CASSYSSRLVYGYTF
-,-,TRBV2,TRBJ1-2,TGTGCCAGCAGTGGCGGTAACTATGGCTACACCTTC,CASSGGNYGYTF
TRBD1,-,TRBV11-3,TRBJ1-4,TGTGCCAGCAGCCTGGGCGCAGGGGGTACCGGTGAAAAACTGTTTTTT,CASSLGAGGTGEKLFF
-,-,TRBV3-1/TRBV3-2,TRBJ2-1,TGTGCCAGCAGCCAAGTGGCGGCTCGTCGGCAGTTCTTC,CASSQVAARRQFF
-,-,TRBV28,TRBJ1-1,TGTGCCAGCAGTTTACGGACAGTGAACACTGAAGCTTTCTTT,CASSLRTVNTEAFF